These T cell receptor beta chains were read from a single sample in a study of CD8+ T cells in alopecia areata. Measured with immunoSEQ multiplex PCR; TCRdb has only the in-frame clones, and not every one. In the table there are about 280,000 clones, over 45% of which are singletons. The source was CD4+ T cells sorted from blood, collected at week 24, from a patient treated with tofacitinib. These receptors were obtained from a human donor with alopecia areata. The CDR3 runs from the conserved cysteine through the conserved F or W. The D gene is left open where the match is weak. Part of the rows lack a size; the others show once, few, many or a class for expanded clones.

D gene: -
J gene: TRBJ1-6
clone size: -
V gene: TRBV6-5
CDR3 protein: CASRSDSGLLSPLHF

D gene: TRBD2
J gene: TRBJ2-3
clone size: -
V gene: TRBV5-1
CDR3 protein: CASSHGPAGLADPDTQYF

D gene: TRBD1
J gene: TRBJ2-7
clone size: -
V gene: TRBV25-1
CDR3 protein: CASSGRGHLSYEQYF

D gene: -
J gene: TRBJ2-3
clone size: -
V gene: TRBV5-1
CDR3 protein: CASSLLGHDSDTQYF

D gene: -
J gene: TRBJ1-3
clone size: few
V gene: TRBV4-1
CDR3 protein: CASSLSEGTSGNTIYF

D gene: -
J gene: TRBJ2-7
clone size: -
V gene: TRBV7-9
CDR3 protein: CASSLAGDYEQYF

D gene: -
J gene: TRBJ2-7
clone size: few
V gene: TRBV7-3
CDR3 protein: CASSPGAGYNEQYF

D gene: -
J gene: TRBJ1-2
clone size: few
V gene: TRBV30
CDR3 protein: CAWSDAGIPSRTYGYTF

D gene: -
J gene: TRBJ1-1
clone size: -
V gene: TRBV29-1
CDR3 protein: CSVDRAPTNTEAFF

D gene: -
J gene: TRBJ2-3
clone size: -
V gene: TRBV23-1
CDR3 protein: CAPPRRDNGKDTQYF

D gene: -
J gene: TRBJ1-2
clone size: -
V gene: TRBV6-5
CDR3 protein: CASSLDKDLYGYTF

D gene: -
J gene: TRBJ2-7
clone size: few
V gene: TRBV11-1
CDR3 protein: CASSLERGDEQYF

D gene: TRBD1
J gene: TRBJ1-2
clone size: -
V gene: TRBV30
CDR3 protein: CAWRGQGIYGYTF

D gene: -
J gene: TRBJ2-1
clone size: medium-sized
V gene: TRBV5-1
CDR3 protein: CASSSEGKQFF

D gene: -
J gene: TRBJ1-5
clone size: -
V gene: TRBV6-5
CDR3 protein: CASSYGAYSNQPQHF